This T cell receptor (beta chain) was recovered during a study of shared clonotypes between healthy human individuals. Study findings and constraints: The sampled material consisted only of blood, and tissue repertoires are likely to differ. Clonotypes that were shared across a handful of donors made up roughly 5.2% of naive CD4 clonotypes.

Libraries were prepared by immunoSEQ multiplex PCR; TCRdb keeps only in-frame clonotypes and omits some of them. The sample lists a few million clones; approximately 90% were seen once. Trimming pared 6 bases from V and 6 bases from J, leaving 9 bases between. The CDR3 loop spans 11 amino acids. Germline V lookup: CDR1 SNHLY, CDR2 FYNNEI. Concerning this clone: Its antigen is as yet unknown.

J is TRBJ2-7 and V is TRBV2; D not resolved. The sequence was collected from a young man in good health. Some clones in this sample may be carry-over from other donors' samples. The sample consisted of naive CD4+ T cells from PBMCs. Subset in this sample: CD45RA+ positively selected. The CDR3 reads CASSPWTEQYF. The CDR3 DNA is TGTGCCAGCAGCCCGTGGACCGAGCAGTACTTC.